This T cell receptor (beta chain) was identified during a study of blood T cell repertoires in COVID-19. Study information: The United States, Italy and Spain supplied acute and convalescent COVID-19 samples.

With V trimmed by 8 bases and J by 0 bases, 22 bases remained unmatched. The germline V gene has CDR1 MNHEY and CDR2 SMNVEV (reference sequence). The CDR3 totals 19 residues. As originally analysed: By means of reference gene primer amplification, nucleated cell counts were estimated. Profiling relied on immunoSEQ multiplex PCR, and the TCRdb table lists in-frame clones only, not all of them. V, J and clone size are taken as reported in that table, and D and trimming were inferred from the DNA itself. The sample includes approximately 190,000 clones, 80% to 85% of them seen just once. The TCR originated in a human donor in a cohort sampled during active COVID-19. The rearrangement joins TRBV27 to TRBJ2-7; 7 bases map to TRBD1. The sequencing input was peripheral blood. The CDR3 bases are TGTGCCAGCCGCCCAGCATTCCGGGACAGTATCCTCGCCTCCTACGAGCAGTACTTC. Translating it yields CASRPAFRDSILASYEQYF.